A single sample gave rise to the 18 T cell receptor beta chains below, sequenced in a study of T cells expressing NK-cell markers (dated by TCRdb to about 2020). The method behind the library was 5' RACE. Sequencing relied on an Illumina HiSeq 2000. Following TCRdb reprocessing, every CDR3 protein sequence forms one entry, and DNA is not provided. The sample table includes around 550,000 distinct CDR3 sequences. The ten largest clones represent 3% to 4.5% of the sample. Specimen: blood T cells: a sorted CD56 or NKG2C T cell subset, CD4+ or CD8+ T cells, or bulk PBMC T cells (not recorded which). The receptors were gathered from a man in his late teens or twenties in good health. Donor details come from another sample of the same person, matched by shared clones.

The chain employs TRBV29-1 and TRBJ2-5. Germline values: CDR1 SQVTM, CDR2 ANQGSEA. The CDR3 has 13 residues. This CDR3 is CSVPVRTQETQYF.

The V gene is TRBV6-5, the J gene TRBJ2-5; TCRdb gives TRBD2 as the D gene, but with no DNA this cannot be confirmed. This CDR3 has 20 residues. Looked up from germline, CDR1 is MNHEY and CDR2 is SVGAGI. The CDR3 here is CASSYTSPAHRRPGRETQYF.

The chain combines TRBV15 with TRBJ2-3; the TCRdb call, TRBD1, lacks DNA for checking. The CDR3 loop spans 16 amino acids. CDR1 and CDR2 (germline): LNHNV, YYDKDF (reference sequence). The CDR3 loop reads CATSSDFRGWTDTQYF.

This chain connects TRBV20-1 to TRBJ2-1; the TCRdb D gene call, TRBD2, has no DNA to confirm it. The CDR3 totals 16 residues. The V gene's germline CDR1 is DFQATT and CDR2 SNEGSKA (reference sequence). The CDR3 here is CSAENSGRGTGNEQFF.

This chain links TRBV6-4 with TRBJ2-1; TCRdb's assignment of TRBD2 cannot be checked, as there is no DNA. The germline V gene encodes CDR1 MRHNA and CDR2 SNTAGT. CDR3 size: 21 residues. The CDR3 loop reads CASRWGTGRSITLAGDQEQFF.

This chain joins TRBV2 and TRBJ2-3; TCRdb reports TRBD1, a call that lacks DNA to check it against. Germline V lookup: CDR1 SNHLY, CDR2 FYNNEI. CDR3 length equals 14 residues. The CDR3 reads CASGKTGNTDTQYF. The full variable domain, completed using reference TRBV2 and TRBJ2-3, is EPEVTQTPSHQVTQMGQEVILRCVPISNHLYFYWYRQILGQKVEFLVSFYNNEISEKSEIFDDQFSVERPDGSNFTLKIRSTKLEDSAMYFCASGKTGNTDTQYFGPGTRLTVL.

The V gene is TRBV20-1, the J gene TRBJ2-3; TCRdb indicates TRBD1, and absent DNA this call remains unverified. The CDR3 is made up of 13 amino acids. Germline V gene data show CDR1 as DFQATT and CDR2 as SNEGSKA (reference sequence). The CDR3 is CSARKGTSDTQYF.

The J gene is TRBJ1-6, the V gene TRBV5-1. Germline V lookup: CDR1 SGHRS, CDR2 YFSETQ. The CDR3 spans 15 residues. The CDR3 is CASRWEEGPNSPLHF.

The V call is TRBV7-2, the J call TRBJ2-3. Germline V gene lookup returns CDR1 SGHTA and CDR2 FQGNSA. The CDR3 is 16 residues long. CDR3 sequence reads: CASSLETWTSTDTQYF.

The rearrangement joins TRBV29-1 to TRBJ1-1. The length of the CDR3 is 14 residues. The germline V gene encodes CDR1 SQVTM and CDR2 ANQGSEA. CDR3 residues: CSVVEGTANTEAFF.

The genes are TRBV6-1 and TRBJ1-3. Germline V gene sequence: CDR1 MNHNS, CDR2 SASEGT. CDR3 length: 16 residues. The CDR3 loop reads CASSEIRALGGNTIYF.

This chain joins TRBV24-1 and TRBJ2-2; there is no DNA to check the TCRdb D call of TRBD2. The length of the CDR3 is 18 residues. Germline V gene lookup returns CDR1 KGHDR and CDR2 SFDVKD. This chain's CDR3 is CATSPGLAGDGVTGELFF.

The chain has TRBV5-1 and TRBJ2-3; TCRdb outputs TRBD1, but without DNA this stays unchecked. This CDR3 is 15 amino acids long. Germline V gene sequence: CDR1 SGHRS, CDR2 YFSETQ. CDR3 amino acids: CASSPGHPSTDTQYF.

The V gene is TRBV9, the J gene TRBJ2-1. This CDR3 has 13 amino acids. Germline V CDR1 and CDR2: SGDLS, YYNGEE. This chain's CDR3 is CASSVAEWREQFF. Supplemented by reference TRBV9 and TRBJ2-1, the full variable domain reads DSGVTQTPKHLITATGQRVTLRCSPRSGDLSVYWYQQSLDQGLQFLIQYYNGEERAKGNILERFSAQQFPDLHSELNLSSLELGDSALYFCASSVAEWREQFFGPGTRLTVL.

The genes are TRBV20-1 and TRBJ2-1; checking the TCRdb D call of TRBD2 is not possible without DNA. The CDR3 runs to 15 residues. Looked up from germline, CDR1 is DFQATT and CDR2 is SNEGSKA (reference sequence). CDR3 loop: CSARDSGREFGEQFF.

V gene TRBV3-1 combines with J gene TRBJ2-2; as DNA is missing, the TRBD1 call by TCRdb cannot be tested. Germline values: CDR1 LGHDT, CDR2 YNNKEL (reference sequence). This CDR3 contains 14 residues. This chain's CDR3 is CASSQDPGRGELFF.

V and J are TRBV2 and TRBJ2-7; TCRdb's D gene call, TRBD1, goes unchecked for lack of DNA. The germline CDR1 and CDR2 sequences are SNHLY and FYNNEI. CDR3 length equals 15 residues. The CDR3 loop reads CASSIGTGGTYEQYF.

V gene TRBV25-1 combines with J gene TRBJ2-1; the TRBD2 assignment by TCRdb is unverifiable without DNA. The CDR3 is 14 amino acids. Germline V CDR1 and CDR2: MGHDK, SYGVNS. CDR3 in amino acids: CASSRTSAGNEQFF.